This TCR beta chain emerged from a study of early T cells in non-severe SARS-CoV-2 infection. TCRdb re-called the 5' RACE reads with MiXCR, one entry per CDR3 protein. The repertoire consists of roughly 52,000 distinct CDR3 sequences, with 8% to 10% occurring once and the leading ten covering about 9.2%. This clonotype has more than one count but fewer than ten. V trimming: 8 bases; J trimming: 7 bases; junction bases outside the gene matches: 17. Germline-derived CDR1 and CDR2 are SNHLY and FYNNEI. The CDR3 totals 15 residues. The chain uses TRBV2 and TRBJ2-7, with 7 nucleotides matching TRBD2. This sequence originates from an adult who was a healthcare worker with PCR-confirmed SARS-CoV-2 infection or an uninfected control (not recorded which). Material for sequencing was whole blood. CDR3 loop: CASRASGAGSLEQYF. The DNA for the CDR3 is TGTGCCAGCCGGGCTAGCGGAGCGGGGTCTTTAGAGCAGTACTTC.